This passage covers 21 T cell receptor beta chains from one sample sequenced in a study of blood T cell repertoires in COVID-19. Data came from immunoSEQ multiplex PCR; TCRdb stores just in-frame clones and leaves some out. The sample carries approximately 69,000 clones, around four fifths recorded once. What was sequenced was peripheral blood. These receptors were taken from a man between 60 and 75 years old with acute or convalescent COVID-19.

The rearrangement links TRBV19 to TRBJ2-1, with unresolved D. The CDR3 contains 12 residues. Germline V gene sequence: CDR1 LNHDA, CDR2 SQIVND (reference sequence). Trimming pared 3 bases from V and 4 bases from J, leaving 4 bases between. CDR3 nucleotides: TGTGCCAGTAGTATCCAGTACAATGAGCAGTTCTTC. Translation gives CASSIQYNEQFF.

The rearrangement links TRBV29-1 to TRBJ2-2, with D hard to call. Germline CDR1 SQVTM, CDR2 ANQGSEA. The ends were cut back, 4 bases at V and 1 base at J, with 4 bases in the middle. This CDR3 has 12 amino acids. CDR3 sequence reads: CSVGQNTGELFF. The CDR3 nucleotides read TGCAGCGTTGGACAGAACACCGGGGAGCTGTTTTTT.

This clone was seen ten or more times. This chain links TRBV10-3 with TRBJ2-5, with TRBD1 matching over 7 bases. CDR1 and CDR2 (germline): ENHRY, SYGVKD. The V and J ends lost 4 bases and 4 bases, in that order; junction bases with no gene match: 0. CDR3 size: 12 residues. The CDR3 loop is CAISGQGETQYF. In DNA form, the CDR3 reads TGTGCCATCAGTGGACAGGGAGAGACCCAGTACTTC.

The sample holds a few counts of this clone. V is TRBV6-5 and J is TRBJ1-2; D is unresolved. V lost 1 base and J lost 8, with 14 bases in between. Germline CDR1 is MNHEY and CDR2 is SVGAGI. The CDR3 is 14 residues long. The CDR3 nucleotides are TGTGCCAGCAGTTACTTGCGGGGAACGTTAGGCTACACCTTC. Its protein is CASSYLRGTLGYTF.

V gene TRBV5-1 combines with J gene TRBJ1-6, with TRBD1 as a possible D gene (5 bases). The CDR3 spans 15 residues. The ends were cut back, 0 bases at V and 1 base at J, with 5 bases in the middle. CDR1 and CDR2 (germline): SGHRS, YFSETQ. The CDR3 region has the DNA TGCGCCAGCAGCTTGGCAGGGTCCTATAATTCACCCCTCCACTTT. Translation gives CASSLAGSYNSPLHF.

The gene calls are TRBV9 and TRBJ2-3; no firm D call. The CDR3 runs to 15 residues. CDR1 and CDR2 (germline): SGDLS, YYNGEE. Trimming cost V 2 bases and J 1 base, with 11 bases left between them. DNA for the CDR3: TGTGCCAGCAGCGTTCGGGTGTACGGCACAGATACGCAGTATTTT. Translating gives CASSVRVYGTDTQYF.

The chain has TRBV11-2 and TRBJ2-5, with TRBD1 identical over 7 bases. Germline lookup yields CDR1 SGHAT and CDR2 FQNNGV. CDR3 length: 15 residues. V was clipped by 3 bases and J by 4 bases; unmatched bases: 8. CDR3 amino acids: CASSFNPTGRETQYF. Here the CDR3 DNA reads TGTGCCAGCAGCTTTAACCCGACAGGGCGAGAGACCCAGTACTTC. Filled out from reference TRBV11-2 and TRBJ2-5, the complete variable domain reads EAGVAQSPRYKIIEKRQSVAFWCNPISGHATLYWYQQILGQGPKLLIQFQNNGVVDDSQLPKDRFSAERLKGVDSTLKIQPAKLEDSAVYLCASSFNPTGRETQYFGPGTRLLVL.

This clone was seen a single time. The chain joins TRBV28 to TRBJ2-3, with 11 bases fitting TRBD2. Germline assignment: CDR1 MDHEN and CDR2 SYDVKM. Trimming cost V 6 bases and J 0 bases; bases outside gene matches: 5. The CDR3 covers 16 residues. CDR3 sequence: CASSPRLAGSTDTQYF. The CDR3 nucleotides are TGTGCCAGCAGCCCCCGACTAGCGGGAAGCACAGATACGCAGTATTTT.

There are a few counts of this clone. DNA of the CDR3: TGTGCCGCCTGGAGGGCAGGCCACCTCTATGGCTACACCTTC. Translation: CAAWRAGHLYGYTF. The V call is TRBV6-6, the J call TRBJ1-2; D not certain. V lost 11 bases and J lost 4, with 20 bases in between. This CDR3 is 14 amino acids long. Germline V gives CDR1 MNHNY, CDR2 SVGAGI (reference sequence).

This chain uses TRBV5-1 with TRBJ2-2; D gene uncertain. This CDR3 is 18 amino acids long. Germline CDR1 SGHRS, CDR2 YFSETQ. The ends were cut back, 0 bases at V and 2 bases at J, with 17 bases in the middle. The CDR3 loop reads CASSLVGSFSRNTGELFF. The CDR3 DNA sequence: TGCGCCAGCAGCTTGGTGGGCAGCTTTTCCCGTAACACCGGGGAGCTGTTTTTT.

A few counts support this clone. This chain links TRBV24-1 with TRBJ2-5, with D perhaps matching TRBD2 (6 bases). The germline V gene encodes CDR1 KGHDR and CDR2 SFDVKD. V lost 3 bases, J lost 5 bases, and 9 bases lay in between. There are 13 residues in the CDR3. CDR3 nucleotides: TGTGCCACCAGTGATATGGGGAGGGAGACCCAGTACTTC. Protein product: CATSDMGRETQYF.

This sequence joins TRBV10-2 and TRBJ2-2; D not resolved. CDR3 length: 14 amino acids. Trimming shortened V by 0 bases and J by 8 bases, and 10 bases separated the two germline ends. Germline lookup yields CDR1 WSHSY and CDR2 SAAADI. CDR3 nucleotides: TGCGCCAGCAGTGAGTCATCCCAGGCGGGGGAGCTGTTTTTT. This sequence encodes CASSESSQAGELFF.

The chain links TRBV9 to TRBJ2-2, with 9 bases matching TRBD2. This CDR3 contains 16 residues. Germline CDR1 reads SGDLS; CDR2 reads YYNGEE. Trimming removed 3 bases from V and 5 bases from J; junction bases left unmatched: 8. The CDR3, as DNA: TGTGCCAGCAGCGCGACGGGACTAGCAATGACCGGGGAGCTGTTTTTT. This encodes CASSATGLAMTGELFF.

This clone was seen a few times. This chain connects TRBV5-6 to TRBJ1-2; 8 bases line up with TRBD1. The CDR3 spans 17 residues. V dropped 2 bases and J dropped 2; count of bases not matched to a gene: 11. Per the germline V gene, CDR1 is SGHDT and CDR2 is YYEEEE. CDR3 sequence (DNA): TGTGCCAGCAGCTTATTCAGGGGGCCTGATACCAACTATGGCTACACCTTC. As protein: CASSLFRGPDTNYGYTF. Supplemented by reference TRBV5-6 and TRBJ1-2, the full variable domain reads DAGVTQSPTHLIKTRGQQVTLRCSPKSGHDTVSWYQQALGQGPQFIFQYYEEEERQRGNFPDRFSGHQFPNYSSELNVNALLLGDSALYLCASSLFRGPDTNYGYTFGSGTRLTVV.

The chain joins TRBV2 to TRBJ2-7; perhaps TRBD1 as D (5 bases). Germline assignment: CDR1 SNHLY and CDR2 FYNNEI. The CDR3 totals 12 residues. V was shortened by 1 base and J by 4 bases, with 5 bases between the two germline ends. For the CDR3, the DNA is TGTGCCAGCAGTGAAGACAGGTACGAGCAGTACGTC. Protein sequence: CASSEDRYEQYV.

The chain carries TRBV24-1 and TRBJ2-1; 9 positions match TRBD2. Unmatched junction bases numbered 8, after V lost 11 bases and J lost 7 bases. The CDR3 runs to 13 residues. CDR1 and CDR2 from the germline V gene are KGHDR and SFDVKD. CDR3 sequence: CASSSGALNEQFF. CDR3 sequence (DNA): TGTGCCAGCTCTAGCGGGGCCCTTAATGAGCAGTTCTTC.

The chain couples TRBV9 to TRBJ2-2; 10 nucleotides match TRBD2. Germline trimming cut 7 bases from V and 2 bases from J; bases unmatched to any gene: 11. Germline V gene data show CDR1 as SGDLS and CDR2 as YYNGEE. This CDR3 comprises 17 residues. The CDR3 spells CASELGLAGENTGELFF. CDR3 bases: TGTGCCAGCGAGCTGGGGCTAGCGGGAGAAAACACCGGGGAGCTGTTTTTT.

A few counts support this clone. The CDR3 region is CASSLLGLAGEQYV. CDR3 nucleotides: TGTGCCAGCAGCCTCTTGGGACTTGCTGGGGAGCAGTACGTC. V and J are TRBV11-2 and TRBJ2-7, with D perhaps TRBD2 (6 bases). There are 14 residues in the CDR3. The V and J ends lost 5 bases and 7 bases respectively, with 18 bases between them. CDR1 and CDR2 (germline): SGHAT, FQNNGV.

The gene calls are TRBV6-4 and TRBJ1-6, with D tentatively TRBD1 (6 bases). CDR1 is MRHNA and CDR2 is SNTAGT in the germline V gene. Trimming removed 4 bases from V and 10 bases from J, with 14 bases in between. The CDR3 has 14 residues. CDR3 sequence reads: CASSASRGKSPLHF. In DNA, the CDR3 is TGTGCCAGCAGTGCGAGCAGGGGAAAATCACCCCTCCACTTT.

The V call is TRBV25-1, the J call TRBJ2-7, with D possibly being TRBD2 (6 bases). The CDR3 consists of 15 residues. V lost 0 bases, J lost 4 bases, and 13 bases lay in between. Germline CDR1 is MGHDK and CDR2 is SYGVNS. CDR3 coding DNA: TGTGCCAGCAGTGAATACGGATCGGGAGAATACGAGCAGTACTTC. It specifies CASSEYGSGEYEQYF.

This chain joins TRBV2 and TRBJ1-6; weak D call: TRBD1 (6 bases). The length of the CDR3 is 14 residues. V was clipped by 9 bases and J by 6 bases, with 15 bases between them. Germline-derived CDR1 and CDR2 are SNHLY and FYNNEI. CDR3 coding DNA: TGTGCCAGTTCGTCCGGACAGCTTAATTCACCCCTCCACTTT. This codes for CASSSGQLNSPLHF.